Following are 16 T cell receptor beta chains from one sample sequenced in a study of T-cell memory formation after mild COVID-19. TCRdb re-called the 5' RACE reads through MiXCR, storing one row per CDR3 protein. This sample has around 420,000 distinct CDR3 sequences, with roughly 26% found just once. The sample was PBMCs or a T cell subset sorted from them (not recorded which). The receptor source for this set is an adult woman who had mild COVID-19 (a few samples of this study predate the infection). Cell type and time point are not known.

This clonotype was counted once. J is TRBJ2-7 and V is TRBV21-1. TRBV21-1 is a pseudogene. There are 12 residues in the CDR3. The CDR3 DNA reads as TGTGCCAGCAGCAAATTGAATTACGAGCAGTACTTC. This sequence encodes CASSKLNYEQYF.

The rearrangement joins TRBV24-1 to TRBJ2-1; 7 bases are a match to TRBD2. The CDR3 is made up of 15 amino acids. Germline V gene data show CDR1 as KGHDR and CDR2 as SFDVKD. V lost 4 bases, J lost 8 bases, and 10 bases stayed unmatched. The CDR3 loop is CATSDPAGHLHEQFF. The DNA of the CDR3 is TGTGCCACCAGTGACCCAGCGGGGCATCTCCATGAGCAGTTCTTC.

This clonotype was detected only a few times. V and J are TRBV12-3 or TRBV12-4 and TRBJ1-6; the match to TRBD1 covers 7 bases. The trim removed 5 bases at V and 7 bases at J, leaving 8 bases unmatched. This CDR3 has 15 amino acids. The CDR3 loop reads CASSLIQGRNSPLHF. DNA for the CDR3: TGTGCCAGCAGTCTCATACAGGGGAGGAATTCACCCCTCCACTTT.

This clonotype was counted a few times. The chain uses TRBV29-1 and TRBJ1-2; 7 bases map to TRBD1. With V trimmed by 0 bases and J by 2 bases, 18 bases remained unmatched. CDR3 length: 19 amino acids. Germline values: CDR1 SQVTM, CDR2 ANQGSEA. The CDR3 DNA is TGCAGCGTTGAAGAATCGGGACAGCAAGGACGGTGGTGGAACTATGGCTACACCTTC. It translates to CSVEESGQQGRWWNYGYTF.

The chain recombines TRBV5-5 with TRBJ1-1, with D perhaps TRBD1 (5 bases). This CDR3 has 15 amino acids. Germline V CDR1 and CDR2: SGHKS, YYEKEE (reference sequence). The V and J ends lost 2 bases and 6 bases respectively, with 17 bases between them. CDR3 region: CASSLSQARGAEAFF. The CDR3 DNA reads TGTGCCAGCAGCTTAAGTCAGGCCCGGGGCGCTGAAGCTTTCTTT.

V and J are TRBV27 and TRBJ2-7; 9 bases map to TRBD2. With 5 bases clipped from V and 2 bases from J, the junction kept 7 bases outside the gene matches. Germline values: CDR1 MNHEY, CDR2 SMNVEV (reference sequence). The CDR3 has 15 amino acids. CDR3 coding DNA: TGTGCCAGCAGTCCCGATAGCGGGAGAACCTACGAGCAGTACTTC. Amino acids: CASSPDSGRTYEQYF.

This clonotype showed up just a few times. In nucleotides, the CDR3 is TGTGCCAGCAGCCCCGTACAGGGATCGAGCACTGAAGCTTTCTTT. Encoded protein: CASSPVQGSSTEAFF. The chain combines TRBV4-2 with TRBJ1-1, with D possibly being TRBD1 (6 bases). V shed 4 bases and J shed 4 bases, with 16 bases lying between them. CDR1 is LGHNA, CDR2 YNFKEQ, per germline. The CDR3 contains 15 residues.

This clonotype was seen only a few times. V usage is TRBV27 and J usage is TRBJ2-1; D is unclear. The CDR3 length is 15 residues. V was shortened by 4 bases and J by 7 bases, with 17 bases between the two germline ends. Looked up from germline, CDR1 is MNHEY and CDR2 is SMNVEV (reference sequence). The CDR3 nucleotides read TGTGCCAGCAGTTCGATAACGCTCTCAGTAAATGAGCAGTTCTTC. Protein: CASSSITLSVNEQFF.

This clonotype has a handful of counts. The V and J genes are TRBV4-3 and TRBJ2-1, with D tentatively TRBD2 (5 bases). This CDR3 is 15 amino acids long. CDR1 and CDR2 (germline): LGHNA, YSLEER. Trimming took off 1 base at V and 6 bases at J, with 13 bases between the two ends. CDR3 sequence reads: CASSQVPGLGNEQFF. The CDR3 DNA reads as TGCGCCAGCAGCCAAGTCCCGGGATTGGGCAATGAGCAGTTCTTC.

This clonotype occurred a few times. The gene calls are TRBV3-1 and TRBJ2-5, with 14 positions matching TRBD2. The CDR3 has 19 residues. The V and J ends lost 2 bases and 4 bases, in that order; junction bases with no gene match: 12. Germline V gene data show CDR1 as LGHDT and CDR2 as YNNKEL (reference sequence). The CDR3 nucleotides are TGTGCCAGCAGCCAATTCCACCCGACTAGCGGGGGGGCTGGAGAGACCCAGTACTTC. Translated, it gives CASSQFHPTSGGAGETQYF.

J is TRBJ2-7 and V is TRBV7-9, with TRBD1 matching over 8 bases. With V trimmed by 8 bases and J by 1 base, 10 bases remained unmatched. CDR1 SEHNR and CDR2 FQNEAQ come from the germline V gene (reference sequence). CDR3 length equals 15 residues. In DNA, the CDR3 is TGTGCCAGCTGTACCGGGACAGGCAAATCCTACGAGCAGTACTTC. The encoded protein is CASCTGTGKSYEQYF.

This chain joins TRBV11-2 and TRBJ2-7, with 7 nucleotides matching TRBD1. The CDR3 has 15 amino acids. Germline loops: CDR1 SGHAT, CDR2 FQNNGV. V trimming: 5 bases; J trimming: 3 bases; junction bases outside the gene matches: 10. The CDR3 nucleotides are TGTGCCAGCAGCATCTCCCGGGGACAGTTCTACGAGCAGTACTTC. Translated, it gives CASSISRGQFYEQYF.

The chain has TRBV7-8 and TRBJ2-1; 9 positions match TRBD2. Looked up from germline, CDR1 is SGHVS and CDR2 is FQNEAQ. V lost 3 bases, J lost 3 bases, and 15 bases stayed unmatched. The CDR3 loop spans 19 amino acids. CDR3 residues: CASSFVAGGPGIYYNEQFF. In DNA form, the CDR3 reads TGTGCCAGCAGCTTCGTCGCGGGAGGGCCTGGGATTTACTACAATGAGCAGTTCTTC.

Only one count was recorded for this clonotype. The chain recombines TRBV3-1 with TRBJ2-7; TRBD2 matches 8 bases. Trimming took 0 bases from V and 5 from J; bases not matched to a gene: 9. Germline CDR1 and CDR2: LGHDT and YNNKEL (reference sequence). The CDR3 spans 16 residues. CDR3 sequence: CASSQERARGAHEQYF. CDR3 bases: TGTGCCAGCAGCCAAGAAAGGGCGCGGGGGGCTCACGAGCAGTACTTC.

The chain recombines TRBV3-1 with TRBJ2-5; D is ambiguous. The CDR3 length is 15 residues. CDR1 LGHDT and CDR2 YNNKEL come from the germline V gene (reference sequence). V was cut by 1 base and J by 2 bases, with 11 bases left in between. CDR3 in DNA: TGTGCCAGCAGCCAAGTTTTTAACGAGCAAGAGACCCAGTACTTC. Translated, it gives CASSQVFNEQETQYF.

This clonotype was detected only a few times. The chain employs TRBV27 and TRBJ2-2; D gene ambiguous. The CDR3 consists of 16 residues. V was cut by 0 bases and J by 0 bases, with 8 bases left in between. In germline, CDR1 is MNHEY, CDR2 SMNVEV (reference sequence). This CDR3 is CASSLSLDPNTGELFF. CDR3 nucleotides: TGTGCCAGCAGTTTATCCCTCGACCCGAACACCGGGGAGCTGTTTTTT.